This TCR beta chain was documented in a study of CD8 T cells in ankylosing spondylitis. Regarding the study as a whole: Clones tied to disease were said to be significantly enriched in matched ankylosing spondylitis synovial fluid. What appeared characteristic of ankylosing spondylitis blood was a TCR beta motif of 7 or 8 highly homologous variants.

TCRdb reanalysed the 5' RACE reads using MiXCR and keeps one entry per CDR3 protein. Found here are around 770,000 distinct CDR3 sequences, about 12% of them singletons; the top ten hold around 0.51%. Germline trimming cut 7 bases from V and 4 bases from J; bases unmatched to any gene: 10. The CDR3 is 15 amino acids. This clonotype was detected many times. The antigen is unknown. The material sequenced was blood, either unsorted or a sorted T cell fraction (not recorded which). The origin of this receptor is a male donor with ankylosing spondylitis. V gene TRBV12-3 or TRBV12-4 combines with J gene TRBJ2-3; 8 bases are shared with TRBD2. The CDR3 is CASTEGLGYADTQYF. The CDR3 DNA reads TGTGCCAGCACCGAGGGACTAGGGTACGCAGATACGCAGTATTTT.